Each of the 9 T cell receptor beta chains below was sequenced from the same sample in a study of blood T cell repertoires in COVID-19. TCRdb keeps only in-frame clones here, not all; method: immunoSEQ multiplex PCR. This sample has about 220,000 clones, with around 81% found just once. What was sequenced was peripheral blood. These receptors came from an older woman with acute or convalescent COVID-19.

The V gene is TRBV18, the J gene TRBJ1-5; TRBD1 aligns across 8 bases. J was trimmed by 7 bases and V by 4 bases; bases with no gene match: 6. CDR3 length: 14 amino acids. The germline CDR1 and CDR2 sequences are KGHSH and LQKENI. The CDR3 region is CASSHGQGQQPQHF. In nucleotides, the CDR3 is TGTGCCAGCTCACACGGACAGGGTCAACAGCCCCAGCATTTT.

This chain connects TRBV20-1 to TRBJ2-3; 9 nucleotides match TRBD2. Germline lookup yields CDR1 DFQATT and CDR2 SNEGSKA (reference sequence). J gave up 4 bases and V 6 bases, and 8 bases lay outside the gene matches. CDR3 length: 14 residues. CDR3 in amino acids: CSASRGLAADTQYF. For the CDR3, the DNA is TGCAGTGCCAGTCGGGGACTAGCCGCAGATACGCAGTATTTT.

The gene calls are TRBV30 and TRBJ2-7, with D possibly being TRBD2 (7 bases). The germline V gene has CDR1 GTSNPN and CDR2 SVGIG (reference sequence). This CDR3 has 15 residues. The germline V and J ends were trimmed by 0 bases and 6 bases, with 18 bases remaining between them. CDR3 protein: CAWSVQGGRRSEQYF. CDR3 in DNA: TGTGCCTGGAGTGTACAGGGAGGGAGACGGAGCGAGCAGTACTTC.

This clone was seen a single time. The chain couples TRBV5-1 to TRBJ1-3; D might be TRBD1 (6 bases). The CDR3 consists of 16 residues. Germline V gene data show CDR1 as SGHRS and CDR2 as YFSETQ. V shed 3 bases and J shed 1 base, with 14 bases lying between them. CDR3: CASSSDPTGSGNTIYF. Written as DNA, the CDR3 is TGCGCCAGCAGCTCAGACCCGACAGGATCTGGAAACACCATATATTTT.

The chain joins TRBV7-9 to TRBJ2-6; 9 bases match TRBD1. The CDR3 is made up of 17 amino acids. Germline trimming cut 5 bases from V and 6 bases from J; bases unmatched to any gene: 11. Germline CDR1 and CDR2: SEHNR and FQNEAQ (reference sequence). This CDR3 is CASSTGDREFEANVLTF. Written as DNA, the CDR3 is TGTGCCAGCAGCACAGGGGACAGGGAGTTTGAGGCCAACGTCCTGACTTTC.

This chain links TRBV27 with TRBJ2-2, with 8 bases lining up with TRBD2. V lost 8 bases and J lost 4; bases outside the gene matches: 9. The CDR3 contains 15 residues. Germline-derived CDR1 and CDR2 are MNHEY and SMNVEV (reference sequence). The CDR3 region has the DNA TGTGCCAGCGGGACTAGTTTAAGTAGCACCGGGGAGCTGTTTTTT. Translating gives CASGTSLSSTGELFF.

The V and J genes are TRBV7-8 and TRBJ1-5; 8 bases align to TRBD1. This CDR3 spans 15 amino acids. Germline V gene data show CDR1 as SGHVS and CDR2 as FQNEAQ. Trimming cost V 6 bases and J 3 bases; bases outside gene matches: 7. Here the CDR3 reads CASSARQGYNQPQHF. CDR3 bases: TGTGCCAGCAGTGCAAGACAGGGGTACAATCAGCCCCAGCATTTT.

CDR3 coding DNA: TGTGCCAGCAGCTCAAAACTAGTCAAACAAGAGACCCAGTACTTC. It codes for CASSSKLVKQETQYF. The chain recombines TRBV13 with TRBJ2-5; the D gene is possibly TRBD2 (5 bases). The CDR3 consists of 15 residues. CDR1 PRHDT and CDR2 FYEKMQ come from the germline V gene (reference sequence). V dropped 4 bases and J dropped 2 bases, with 14 bases sitting between them.

The chain employs TRBV9 and TRBJ1-4; D uncertain. Trimming cost V 4 bases and J 7 bases, with 14 bases left between them. The V gene's germline CDR1 is SGDLS and CDR2 YYNGEE. The CDR3 covers 14 residues. CDR3 bases: TGTGCCAGCAGCCCCCGCGGGCGCGGTGAAAAACTGTTTTTT. Amino acid sequence: CASSPRGRGEKLFF.